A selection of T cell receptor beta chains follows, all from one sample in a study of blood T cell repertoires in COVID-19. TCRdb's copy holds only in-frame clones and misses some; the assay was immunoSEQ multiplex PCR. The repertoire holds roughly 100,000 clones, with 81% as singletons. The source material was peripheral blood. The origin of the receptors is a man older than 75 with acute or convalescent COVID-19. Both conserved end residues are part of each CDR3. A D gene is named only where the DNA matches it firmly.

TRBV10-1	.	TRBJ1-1	CASSEPISTSNPNTEAFF
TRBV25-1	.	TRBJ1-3	CASSPGVSLRNTIYF
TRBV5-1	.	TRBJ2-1	CASSLAVGQHNEQFF
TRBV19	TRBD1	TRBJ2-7	CASNSGDSFYEQYF
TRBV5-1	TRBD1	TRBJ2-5	CASSFGQGETQYF
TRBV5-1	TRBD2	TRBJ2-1	CASSLGLAGAYNEQFF
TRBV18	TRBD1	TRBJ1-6	CASSGQSSYNSPLHF
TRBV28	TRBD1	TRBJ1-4	CASSFVQGVGEKLFF
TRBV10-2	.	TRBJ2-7	CASSHREASYEQYF
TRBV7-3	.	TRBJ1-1	CASSLQGSIRTEAFF
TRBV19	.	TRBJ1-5	CASSITQGRNQPQHF
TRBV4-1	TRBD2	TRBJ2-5	CASSQDGRREPLETQYF
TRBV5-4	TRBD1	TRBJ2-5	CASSPPSGQSLETQYF
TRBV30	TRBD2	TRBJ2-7	CAWAAAGAWHEQYF
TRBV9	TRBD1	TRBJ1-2	CASSVRPGQGMRGYTF
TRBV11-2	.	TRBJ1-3	CASSLEGRPSGNTIYF
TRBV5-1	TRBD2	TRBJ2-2	CASSWRLAGQGGELFF
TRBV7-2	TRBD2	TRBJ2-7	CASSLERGRWHEQYF
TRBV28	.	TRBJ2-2	CASNRNTGELFF
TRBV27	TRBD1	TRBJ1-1	CASSSYPQGAYGTEAFF
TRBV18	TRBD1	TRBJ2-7	CASSPLGQSSYEQYF
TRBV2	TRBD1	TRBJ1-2	CASSPKQGSYGYTF